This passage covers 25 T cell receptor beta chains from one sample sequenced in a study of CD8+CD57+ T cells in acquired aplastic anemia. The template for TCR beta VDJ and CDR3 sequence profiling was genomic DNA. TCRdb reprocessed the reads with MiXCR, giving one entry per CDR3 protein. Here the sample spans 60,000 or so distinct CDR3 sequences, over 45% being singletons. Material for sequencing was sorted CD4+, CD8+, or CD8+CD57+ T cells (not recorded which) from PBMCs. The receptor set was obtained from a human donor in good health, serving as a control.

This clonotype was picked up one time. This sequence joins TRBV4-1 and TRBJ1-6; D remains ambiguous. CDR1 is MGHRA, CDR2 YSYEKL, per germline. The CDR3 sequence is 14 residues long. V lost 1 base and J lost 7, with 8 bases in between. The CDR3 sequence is CASSQVIRNSPLHF. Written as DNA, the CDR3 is TGCGCCAGCAGCCAAGTTATTAGGAATTCACCCCTCCACTTT.

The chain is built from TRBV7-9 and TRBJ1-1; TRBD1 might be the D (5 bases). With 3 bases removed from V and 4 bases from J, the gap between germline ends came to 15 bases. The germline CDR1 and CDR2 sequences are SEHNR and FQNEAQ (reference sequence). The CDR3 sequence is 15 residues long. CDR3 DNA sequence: TGTGCCAGCAGCTTTGGGACGGGATGGAGCACTGAAGCTTTCTTT. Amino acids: CASSFGTGWSTEAFF.

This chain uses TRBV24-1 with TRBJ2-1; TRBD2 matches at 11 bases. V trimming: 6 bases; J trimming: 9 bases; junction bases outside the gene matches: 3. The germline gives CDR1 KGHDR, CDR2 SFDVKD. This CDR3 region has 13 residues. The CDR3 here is CATSPGTSGEQFF. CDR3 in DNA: TGTGCCACCAGTCCCGGGACTAGCGGTGAGCAGTTCTTC.

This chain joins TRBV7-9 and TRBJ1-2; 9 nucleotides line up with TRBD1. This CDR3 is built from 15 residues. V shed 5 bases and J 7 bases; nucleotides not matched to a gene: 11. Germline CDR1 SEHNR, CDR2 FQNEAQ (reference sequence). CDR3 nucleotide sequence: TGTGCCAGCAGCAATCCTCGGACAGGGGAGAGTGGCTACACCTTC. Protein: CASSNPRTGESGYTF.

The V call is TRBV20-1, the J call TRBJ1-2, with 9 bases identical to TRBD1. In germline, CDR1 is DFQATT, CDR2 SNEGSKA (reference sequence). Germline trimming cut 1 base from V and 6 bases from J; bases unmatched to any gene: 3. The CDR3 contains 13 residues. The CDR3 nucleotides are TGCAGTGCTAGAGGGGACAGGGAACATGGCTACACCTTC. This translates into CSARGDREHGYTF.

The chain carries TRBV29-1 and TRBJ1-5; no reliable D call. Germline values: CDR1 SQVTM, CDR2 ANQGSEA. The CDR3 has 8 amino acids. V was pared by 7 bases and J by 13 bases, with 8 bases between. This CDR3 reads CSALTQHF. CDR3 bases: TGCAGCGCCCTGACACAGCATTTT. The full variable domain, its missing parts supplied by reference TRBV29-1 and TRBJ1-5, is SAVISQKPSRDICQRGTSLTIQCQVDSQVTMMFWYRQQPGQSLTLIATANQGSEATYESGFVIDKFPISRPNLTFSTLTVSNMSPEDSSIYLCSALTQHFGDGTRLSIL.

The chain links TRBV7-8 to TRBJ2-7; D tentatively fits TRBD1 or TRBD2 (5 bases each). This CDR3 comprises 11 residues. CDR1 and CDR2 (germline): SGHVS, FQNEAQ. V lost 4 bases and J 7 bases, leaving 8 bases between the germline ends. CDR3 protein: CASSSWGEQYF. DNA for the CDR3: TGTGCCAGCAGCTCATGGGGGGAGCAGTACTTC.

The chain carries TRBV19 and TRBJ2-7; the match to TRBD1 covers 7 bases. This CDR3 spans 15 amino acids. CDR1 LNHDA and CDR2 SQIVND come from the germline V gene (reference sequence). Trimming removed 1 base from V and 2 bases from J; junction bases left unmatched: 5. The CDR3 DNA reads TGTGCCAGTAGTATAGGGGGACAGCGAACCTACGAGCAGTACTTC. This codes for CASSIGGQRTYEQYF. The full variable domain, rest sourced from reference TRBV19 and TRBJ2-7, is DGGITQSPKYLFRKEGQNVTLSCEQNLNHDAMYWYRQDPGQGLRLIYYSQIVNDFQKGDIAEGYSVSREKKESFPLTVTSAQKNPTAFYLCASSIGGQRTYEQYFGPGTRLTVT.

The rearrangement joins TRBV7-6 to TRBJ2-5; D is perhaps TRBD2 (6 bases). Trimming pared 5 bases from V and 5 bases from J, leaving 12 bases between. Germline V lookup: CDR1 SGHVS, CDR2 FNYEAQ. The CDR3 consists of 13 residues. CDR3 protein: CASSNSRGETQYF. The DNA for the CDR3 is TGTGCCAGCAGCAATAGCCGGGGGGAGACCCAGTACTTC.

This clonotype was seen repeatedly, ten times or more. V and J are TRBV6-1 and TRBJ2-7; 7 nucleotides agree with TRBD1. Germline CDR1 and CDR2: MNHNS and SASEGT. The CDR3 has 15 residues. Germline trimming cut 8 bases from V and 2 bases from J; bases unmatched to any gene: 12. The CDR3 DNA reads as TGTGCCAGCGGAAGTGCCGGGACAGAAGCCTACGAGCAGTACTTC. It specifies CASGSAGTEAYEQYF.

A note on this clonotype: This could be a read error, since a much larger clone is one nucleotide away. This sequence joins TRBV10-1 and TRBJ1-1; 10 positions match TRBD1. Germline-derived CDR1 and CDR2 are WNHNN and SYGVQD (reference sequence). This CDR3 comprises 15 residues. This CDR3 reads CARSSGTGANTEAFF. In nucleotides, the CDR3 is TGTGCCCGCTCATCCGGGACAGGGGCGAACACTGAAGCTTTCTTT.

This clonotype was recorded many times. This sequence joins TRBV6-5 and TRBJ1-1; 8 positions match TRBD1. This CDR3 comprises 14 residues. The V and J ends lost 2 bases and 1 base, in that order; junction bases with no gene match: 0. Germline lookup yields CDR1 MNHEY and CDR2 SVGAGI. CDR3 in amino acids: CASSYGTGNTEAFF. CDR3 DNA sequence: TGTGCCAGCAGTTACGGGACAGGGAACACTGAAGCTTTCTTT.

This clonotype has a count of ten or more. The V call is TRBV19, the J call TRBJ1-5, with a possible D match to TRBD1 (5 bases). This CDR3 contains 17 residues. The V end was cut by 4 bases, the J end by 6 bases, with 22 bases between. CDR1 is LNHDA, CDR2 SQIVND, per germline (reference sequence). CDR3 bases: TGTGCCAGTAGTAGCCCACCAAGGGGCAGTATGATTCAGCCCCAGCATTTT. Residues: CASSSPPRGSMIQPQHF.

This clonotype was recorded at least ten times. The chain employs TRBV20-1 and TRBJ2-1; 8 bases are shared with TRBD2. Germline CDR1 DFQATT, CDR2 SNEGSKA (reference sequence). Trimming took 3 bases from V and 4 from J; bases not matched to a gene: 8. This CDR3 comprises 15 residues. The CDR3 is CSASPLTSGYNEQFF. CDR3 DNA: TGCAGTGCTAGTCCCCTTACTAGCGGTTACAATGAGCAGTTCTTC.

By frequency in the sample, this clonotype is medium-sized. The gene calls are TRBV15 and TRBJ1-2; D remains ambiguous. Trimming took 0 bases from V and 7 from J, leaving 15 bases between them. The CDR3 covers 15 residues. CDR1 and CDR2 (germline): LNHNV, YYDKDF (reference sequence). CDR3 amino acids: CATSRDPGVGVGYTF. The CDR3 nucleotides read TGTGCCACCAGCAGAGATCCTGGGGTCGGGGTTGGCTACACCTTC.

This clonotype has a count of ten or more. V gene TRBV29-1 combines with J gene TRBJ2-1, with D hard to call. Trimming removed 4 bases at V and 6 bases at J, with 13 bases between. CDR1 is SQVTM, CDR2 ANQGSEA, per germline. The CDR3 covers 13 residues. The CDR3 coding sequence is TGCAGCGTTGTGTGGCGGTACCTCAATGAGCAGTTCTTC. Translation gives CSVVWRYLNEQFF.

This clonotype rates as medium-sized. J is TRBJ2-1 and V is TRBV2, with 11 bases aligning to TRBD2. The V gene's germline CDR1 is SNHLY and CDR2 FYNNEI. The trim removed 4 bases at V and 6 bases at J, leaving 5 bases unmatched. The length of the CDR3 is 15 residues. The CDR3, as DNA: TGTGCCAGCAGTGGTACTAGCGGGAGAGCCAATGAGCAGTTCTTC. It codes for CASSGTSGRANEQFF.

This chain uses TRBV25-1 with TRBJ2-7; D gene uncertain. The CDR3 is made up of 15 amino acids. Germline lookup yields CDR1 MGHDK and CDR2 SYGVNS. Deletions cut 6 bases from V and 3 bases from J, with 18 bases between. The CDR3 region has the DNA TGTGCCAGCAGCCCCCGTTCCCTAGGAAGCTACGAGCAGTACTTC. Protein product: CASSPRSLGSYEQYF.

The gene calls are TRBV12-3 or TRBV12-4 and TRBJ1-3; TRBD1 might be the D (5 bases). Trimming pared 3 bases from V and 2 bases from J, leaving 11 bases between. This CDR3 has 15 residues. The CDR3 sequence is CASSFNVGAGNTIYF. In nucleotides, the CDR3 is TGTGCCAGCAGTTTTAATGTAGGGGCTGGAAACACCATATATTTT.

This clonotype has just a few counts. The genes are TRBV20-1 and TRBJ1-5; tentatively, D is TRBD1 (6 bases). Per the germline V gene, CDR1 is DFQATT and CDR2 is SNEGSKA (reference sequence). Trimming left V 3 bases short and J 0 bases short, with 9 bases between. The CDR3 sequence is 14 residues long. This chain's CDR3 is CSASRDTSNQPQHF. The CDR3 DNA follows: TGCAGTGCTAGTAGGGACACTAGCAATCAGCCCCAGCATTTT.

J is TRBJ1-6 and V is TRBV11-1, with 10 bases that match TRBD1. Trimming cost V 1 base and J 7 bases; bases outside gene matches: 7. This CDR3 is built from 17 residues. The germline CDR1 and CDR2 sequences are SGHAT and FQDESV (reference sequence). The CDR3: CASSLGTGGEENSPLHF. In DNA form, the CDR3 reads TGTGCCAGCAGCTTAGGGACAGGGGGAGAGGAGAATTCACCCCTCCACTTT.

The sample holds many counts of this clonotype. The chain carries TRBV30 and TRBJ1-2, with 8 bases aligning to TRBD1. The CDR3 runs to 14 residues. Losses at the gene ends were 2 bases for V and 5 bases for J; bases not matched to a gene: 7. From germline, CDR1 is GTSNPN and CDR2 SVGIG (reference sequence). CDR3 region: CAWSLTGEGYGYTF. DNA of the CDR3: TGTGCCTGGAGTCTGACAGGGGAGGGTTATGGCTACACCTTC.

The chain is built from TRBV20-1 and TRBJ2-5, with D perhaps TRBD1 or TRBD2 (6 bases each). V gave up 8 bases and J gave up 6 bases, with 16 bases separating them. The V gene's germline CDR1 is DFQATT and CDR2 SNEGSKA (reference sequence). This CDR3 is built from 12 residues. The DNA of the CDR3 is TGCAGTACCCCTCTAGGGGGGAAGACCCAGTACTTC. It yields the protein CSTPLGGKTQYF.

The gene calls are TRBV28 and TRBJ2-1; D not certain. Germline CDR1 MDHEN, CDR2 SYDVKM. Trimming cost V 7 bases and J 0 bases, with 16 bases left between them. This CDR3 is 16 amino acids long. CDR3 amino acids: CASINAPHGSYNEQFF. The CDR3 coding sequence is TGTGCCAGCATTAACGCCCCTCACGGCTCCTACAATGAGCAGTTCTTC.

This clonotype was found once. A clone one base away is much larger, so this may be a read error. The CDR3, as DNA: TGTGCCAGCAGTCGGGGAGACACCATATATTTT. It codes for CASSRGDTIYF. The chain recombines TRBV28 with TRBJ1-3, with D unresolved. Looked up from germline, CDR1 is MDHEN and CDR2 is SYDVKM. Trimming stripped 5 bases from V and 8 bases from J, with 7 bases between. This CDR3 region has 11 residues.